The T cell receptor beta chain under discussion was sequenced for a study of blood T cell repertoires in COVID-19. Background on the study: The origin of the acute and convalescent COVID-19 samples was the United States, Italy and Spain. Sources were T cells, B-cell-depleted T cells, or PBMCs; the material itself was cDNA or gDNA.

In the authors' workflow: Reference gene primer amplification yielded estimated nucleated cell counts. Profiled with immunoSEQ multiplex PCR; TCRdb holds only in-frame clones, not every one. That table furnishes V, J and clone size, whereas the DNA furnished D and trimming. The table records some 220,000 clones, 80% to 85% of them present only once. Germline CDR1 and CDR2: LNHDA and SQIVND (reference sequence). Trimming took off 9 bases at V and 1 base at J, with 12 bases between the two ends. The CDR3 loop spans 13 amino acids. V is TRBV19 and J is TRBJ1-2; D may be TRBD1 (6 bases). Sequenced sample: peripheral blood. This clonotype was sampled from a woman aged 55-69 years with acute or convalescent COVID-19. Here the CDR3 reads CASETGINYGYTF. The CDR3 bases are TGTGCCAGCGAAACAGGGATTAACTATGGCTACACCTTC.